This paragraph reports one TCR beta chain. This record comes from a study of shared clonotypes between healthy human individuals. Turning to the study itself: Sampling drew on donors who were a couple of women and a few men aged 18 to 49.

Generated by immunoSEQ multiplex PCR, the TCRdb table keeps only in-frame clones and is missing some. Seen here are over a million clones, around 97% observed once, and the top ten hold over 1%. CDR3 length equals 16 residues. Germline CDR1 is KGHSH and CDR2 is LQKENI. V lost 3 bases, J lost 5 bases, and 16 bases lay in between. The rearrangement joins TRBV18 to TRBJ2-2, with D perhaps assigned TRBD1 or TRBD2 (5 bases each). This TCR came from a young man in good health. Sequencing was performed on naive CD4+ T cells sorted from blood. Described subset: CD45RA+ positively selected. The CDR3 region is CASSPLGTLITGELFF. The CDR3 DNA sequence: TGTGCCAGCTCACCCCTGGGGACCCTGATAACCGGGGAGCTGTTTTTT. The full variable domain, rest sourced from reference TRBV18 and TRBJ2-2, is NAGVMQNPRHLVRRRGQEARLRCSPMKGHSHVYWYRQLPEEGLKFMVYLQKENIIDESGMPKERFSAEFPKEGPSILRIQQVVRGDSAAYFCASSPLGTLITGELFFGEGSRLTVL.